This passage covers 17 T cell receptor beta chains from one sample sequenced in a study of neurological immune-mediated disorders. TCRdb reprocessed the 5' RACE reads with MiXCR, giving one entry per CDR3 protein. The sample contains about 74,000 distinct CDR3 sequences, around 5.2% of which appear only once. Sequenced: PBMCs. The receptors derive from a man aged 18 to 29 with multiple sclerosis.

On this clonotype itself: A single base separates this from a much larger clone, so it may be a read error. The rearrangement joins TRBV3-1 to TRBJ2-7; 11 positions agree with TRBD2. Germline V gene data show CDR1 as LGHDT and CDR2 as YNNKEL (reference sequence). V was clipped by 2 bases and J by 5 bases; unmatched bases: 14. The CDR3 is 18 residues long. The CDR3 nucleotides read TGTGCCAGCAGCCAATGGACTAGCGGGCGCGACTATATCCACGAGCAGTACTTC. Its protein product is CASSQWTSGRDYIHEQYF.

This clonotype occurred many times. Here the CDR3 DNA reads TGTGCCAGCAGAAAACAGGGACTCAACACCGGGGAGCTGTTTTTT. Protein: CASRKQGLNTGELFF. The rearrangement joins TRBV12-3 or TRBV12-4 to TRBJ2-2; either TRBD1 or TRBD2 may fit D (6 bases each). There are 15 residues in the CDR3. Deletions cut 6 bases from V and 2 bases from J, with 13 bases between.

This clonotype was seen ten or more times. The chain joins TRBV12-5 to TRBJ1-2; 9 nucleotides line up with TRBD1. The CDR3 length is 13 residues. CDR1 and CDR2 from the germline V gene are LGHNT and FRNRAP. V trimming: 1 base; J trimming: 8 bases; junction bases outside the gene matches: 2. In DNA, the CDR3 is TGTGCTAGTGGTTTGGGGACAGGGGAAGGCTACACCTTC. Encoded protein: CASGLGTGEGYTF. Combining the CDR3 with reference TRBV12-5 and TRBJ1-2 gives the whole variable domain DARVTQTPRHKVTEMGQEVTMRCQPILGHNTVFWYRQTMMQGLELLAYFRNRAPLDDSGMPKDRFSAEMPDATLATLKIQPSEPRDSAVYFCASGLGTGEGYTFGSGTRLTVV.

This clonotype was detected ten times or more. The chain is built from TRBV12-5 and TRBJ2-7, with D perhaps matching TRBD1 or TRBD2 (5 bases each). Germline lookup yields CDR1 LGHNT and CDR2 FRNRAP. The V end lost 4 bases, the J end lost 6 bases, and 10 bases lay between the germline ends. The CDR3 is 12 residues long. The DNA of the CDR3 is TGTGCTAGTGGTTCCGCAGGGACCGAGCAGTACTTC. This translates into CASGSAGTEQYF.

The sample holds a few counts of this clonotype. A much bigger clone sits one base away, suggesting this may be a read error. V and J are TRBV4-3 and TRBJ1-6, with 10 bases that match TRBD1. There are 14 residues in the CDR3. Germline V lookup: CDR1 LGHNA, CDR2 YSLEER. Here the CDR3 reads CASSLGQGNSPLNF. DNA for the CDR3: TGCGCCAGCAGCCTGGGACAGGGGAACTCACCCCTCAACTTT.

The chain is built from TRBV7-2 and TRBJ2-7, with D maybe TRBD2 (6 bases). CDR1 SGHTA and CDR2 FQGNSA come from the germline V gene. Trimming removed 5 bases from V and 2 bases from J, with 13 bases in between. This CDR3 comprises 14 residues. The CDR3 loop is CASSPGLRPYEQYF. In DNA, the CDR3 is TGTGCCAGCAGCCCCGGACTACGTCCCTACGAGCAGTACTTC.

Ten or more counts support this clonotype. The rearrangement links TRBV12-3 or TRBV12-4 to TRBJ1-2; no clear D gene. V was clipped by 6 bases and J by 7 bases, with 21 bases between them. There are 15 residues in the CDR3. The CDR3 nucleotides are TGTGCCAGCAGCCTTAGGAGAAGGGAGTCCGGTGGCTACACCTTC. This gives the protein CASSLRRRESGGYTF.

This clonotype was detected many times. The junction and the germline gene differ at one end; a read error may be behind it. This rearrangement joins TRBV25-1 to TRBJ1-5; TRBD1 matches at 8 bases. CDR3 length: 14 amino acids. Germline values: CDR1 MGHDK, CDR2 SYGVNS. The CDR3 sequence: CASSDPGGWEPQNF. DNA of the CDR3: TGTGCCAGCAGTGACCCAGGGGGCTGGGAGCCCCAGAATTTT.

This clonotype was observed a handful of times. A clone one base away is much larger, so this may be a read error. The rearrangement links TRBV10-3 to TRBJ2-3; D ambiguous. The CDR3 is made up of 14 amino acids. Germline V gene data show CDR1 as ENHRY and CDR2 as SYGVKD. The V gene lost 4 bases and the J gene lost 0 bases, with 8 bases spanning the gap. CDR3 DNA: TGTGCCATCAGTGGGCCCCTAAGCACAGATACGCAGTATTTT. Translating gives CAISGPLSTDTQYF.

This clonotype was recorded many times. The rearrangement joins TRBV7-2 to TRBJ2-1; D call uncertain. The CDR3 runs 11 residues. The V gene's germline CDR1 is SGHTA and CDR2 FQGNSA. V gave up 6 bases and J gave up 10 bases, with 10 bases separating them. CDR3 residues: CASSLFGEQFF. The CDR3 DNA follows: TGTGCCAGCAGTTTGTTTGGGGAGCAGTTCTTC.

This clonotype was counted at least ten times. The V and J genes are TRBV12-3 or TRBV12-4 and TRBJ2-7; D gene uncertain. Trimming shortened V by 5 bases and J by 3 bases, and 14 bases separated the two germline ends. This CDR3 comprises 14 residues. The CDR3 sequence is CASSLVYSGYEQYF. DNA for the CDR3: TGTGCCAGCAGTCTAGTCTATTCGGGCTACGAGCAGTACTTC.

As for this clonotype: A read error may explain this, as a much larger clone is one base away. The CDR3 spells CATLPGKTYEQYF. CDR3 sequence (DNA): TGTGCCACCCTCCCGGGAAAGACCTACGAGCAGTACTTC. The chain carries TRBV28 and TRBJ2-7, with D tentatively TRBD2 (5 bases). V dropped 10 bases and J dropped 2 bases, with 15 bases sitting between them. CDR1 MDHEN and CDR2 SYDVKM come from the germline V gene. CDR3 length: 13 residues.

This clonotype was seen at least ten times. The chain uses TRBV7-2 and TRBJ2-6, with D tentatively TRBD2 (6 bases). Trimming cost V 6 bases and J 3 bases, with 9 bases left between them. CDR3 length equals 14 residues. Germline V gene lookup returns CDR1 SGHTA and CDR2 FQGNSA. CDR3 coding DNA: TGTGCCAGCAGATTCGGGAGTGGGGCCAACGTCCTGACTTTC. Translated: CASRFGSGANVLTF.

This clonotype was found many times. V is TRBV6-5 and J is TRBJ2-5; D not certain. Germline CDR1 is MNHEY and CDR2 is SVGAGI. CDR3 length equals 11 residues. V lost 5 bases to trimming and J lost 0 bases, with 1 base between them. The CDR3 sequence: CASSDQETQYF. The CDR3 bases are TGTGCCAGCAGTGACCAAGAGACCCAGTACTTC.

As concerns this clonotype: This could be a read error, since a much larger clone is one nucleotide away. V usage is TRBV7-9 and J usage is TRBJ2-3; the D is unclear. There are 10 residues in the CDR3. Trimming took off 9 bases at V and 5 bases at J, with 6 bases between the two ends. Germline CDR1 reads SEHNR; CDR2 reads FQNEAQ (reference sequence). In nucleotides, the CDR3 is TGTGCCAGACAAGGAGATACGCAGTATTTT. Its protein is CARQGDTQYF.

This clonotype was seen repeatedly, ten times or more. The CDR3 region has the DNA TGTGCCAGCAGCCGTATGAACACTGAAGCTTTCTTT. It yields the protein CASSRMNTEAFF. The rearrangement uses TRBV3-1 and TRBJ1-1; D gene ambiguous. Trimming shortened V by 4 bases and J by 0 bases, and 3 bases separated the two germline ends. Germline assignment: CDR1 LGHDT and CDR2 YNNKEL (reference sequence). The CDR3 is 12 amino acids.

This clonotype was seen repeatedly, ten times or more. The V call is TRBV4-3, the J call TRBJ2-7; D uncertain. There are 15 residues in the CDR3. Germline V gives CDR1 LGHNA, CDR2 YSLEER. Trimming cost V 4 bases and J 3 bases, with 16 bases left between them. CDR3 sequence reads: CASSPAPRADYEQYF. CDR3 coding DNA: TGCGCCAGCAGCCCAGCGCCCCGCGCGGACTACGAGCAGTACTTC.